The 4 T cell receptor beta chains below come from one sample, sequenced in a study of T cell responses to AZD1222 COVID-19 vaccine. Profiling relied on immunoSEQ multiplex PCR, and the TCRdb table lists in-frame clones only, not all of them. The table shows some 140,000 clones, with about 90% occurring only once. The material sequenced was peripheral blood, taken on day 0 of AZD1222 vaccination. These receptors were taken from an adult in good health.

This rearrangement joins TRBV28 to TRBJ1-2; D is undetermined. Germline V lookup: CDR1 MDHEN, CDR2 SYDVKM. The CDR3 contains 14 residues. Trimming cost V 7 bases and J 4 bases, with 16 bases left between them. The chain's CDR3 is CASTLAGESYGYTF. In nucleotides, the CDR3 is TGTGCCAGCACCCTAGCTGGGGAAAGCTATGGCTACACCTTC.

The chain is built from TRBV7-9 and TRBJ1-1, with TRBD1 as a possible D gene (5 bases). Trimming took off 4 bases at V and 4 bases at J, with 10 bases between the two ends. Looked up from germline, CDR1 is SEHNR and CDR2 is FQNEAQ (reference sequence). CDR3 size: 13 residues. The CDR3 region is CASSSSRGTEAFF. The DNA of the CDR3 is TGTGCCAGCAGCTCCTCAAGGGGCACTGAAGCTTTCTTT.

This chain joins TRBV7-2 and TRBJ2-7; 13 bases agree with TRBD2. The trim removed 5 bases at V and 6 bases at J, leaving 7 bases unmatched. CDR1 and CDR2 from the germline V gene are SGHTA and FQGNSA. The CDR3 is 15 amino acids. DNA of the CDR3: TGTGCCAGCAGCCCCACTAGCGGGGGGGCGGGCGAGCAGTACTTC. This encodes CASSPTSGGAGEQYF.

A single count supports this clone. The V call is TRBV18, the J call TRBJ2-6, with D perhaps matching TRBD1 or TRBD2 (6 bases each). The germline V gene encodes CDR1 KGHSH and CDR2 LQKENI. The V and J ends lost 6 bases and 2 bases respectively, with 14 bases between them. The length of the CDR3 is 16 residues. CDR3 sequence (DNA): TGTGCCAGCTCGCATCGGGGGCGCACTGGGGCCAACGTCCTGACTTTC. Amino acid sequence: CASSHRGRTGANVLTF.